This entry lists 10 T cell receptor beta chains sequenced from one sample in a study of T cell responses to AZD1222 COVID-19 vaccine. Produced via immunoSEQ multiplex PCR; TCRdb's table is partial and in-frame only. In the table there are fewer than 150,000 clones, about 89% of which are singletons. Sequencing was performed on peripheral blood, taken 28 days after the second AZD1222 dose. Every receptor here comes from an adult who received the AZD1222 COVID-19 vaccine.

CDR3 nucleotides: TGTGCCAGTAGTATAGGCCGAGGGACAGGGGGCAATACGCGCCTAGCCAAAAACATTCAGTACTTC. Its translation: CASSIGRGTGGNTRLAKNIQYF. This rearrangement joins TRBV19 to TRBJ2-4; 12 nucleotides agree with TRBD1. This CDR3 is 22 amino acids long. V lost 1 base and J lost 0; bases outside the gene matches: 16. Germline CDR1 is LNHDA and CDR2 is SQIVND (reference sequence).

The chain has TRBV27 and TRBJ1-2, with D possibly being TRBD1 (6 bases). Trimming shortened V by 5 bases and J by 6 bases, and 13 bases separated the two germline ends. From germline, CDR1 is MNHEY and CDR2 SMNVEV (reference sequence). The CDR3 consists of 13 residues. CDR3 bases: TGTGCCAGCAGTCCCGCCCAGGGGAATGGCTACACCTTC. Translation gives CASSPAQGNGYTF.

The gene calls are TRBV7-2 and TRBJ2-5; 10 bases are a match to TRBD1. The germline V gene has CDR1 SGHTA and CDR2 FQGNSA. With 3 bases clipped from V and 4 bases from J, the junction kept 8 bases outside the gene matches. The CDR3 has 16 residues. CDR3 sequence: CASSFRATGGLETQYF. CDR3 nucleotides: TGTGCCAGCAGCTTTAGAGCGACAGGGGGCTTAGAGACCCAGTACTTC.

A few counts support this clone. This sequence joins TRBV18 and TRBJ2-7; TRBD1 matches at 9 bases. The CDR3 spans 17 residues. Trimming cost V 2 bases and J 5 bases; bases outside gene matches: 13. Germline V gives CDR1 KGHSH, CDR2 LQKENI. The CDR3 region has the DNA TGTGCCAGCTCACCAATTTTCACCGGGACAGGGACCGACGAGCAGTACTTC. Its protein product is CASSPIFTGTGTDEQYF.

The gene calls are TRBV6-4 and TRBJ2-1; maybe TRBD1 (6 bases). This CDR3 has 15 amino acids. V was cut by 3 bases and J by 10 bases, with 19 bases left in between. Germline V CDR1 and CDR2: MRHNA, SNTAGT. CDR3 sequence (DNA): TGTGCCAGCAGTGAGCGGACAGCGCAGCGATCGGAGCAGTTCTTC. Its translation is CASSERTAQRSEQFF.

This clone came up a few times. The gene calls are TRBV7-6 and TRBJ2-3, with 11 bases matching TRBD1. The CDR3 is made up of 18 amino acids. Looked up from germline, CDR1 is SGHVS and CDR2 is FNYEAQ. V lost 5 bases, J lost 3 bases, and 13 bases stayed unmatched. The CDR3 region is CASSGLGWDRGRTDTQYF. CDR3 coding DNA: TGTGCCAGCAGCGGACTCGGGTGGGACAGGGGGAGGACAGATACGCAGTATTTT.

This clone appeared a single time. This chain links TRBV9 with TRBJ2-7, with 9 nucleotides matching TRBD1. This CDR3 is 15 amino acids long. The germline CDR1 and CDR2 sequences are SGDLS and YYNGEE. With 3 bases clipped from V and 1 base from J, the junction kept 5 bases outside the gene matches. CDR3 region: CASSGGQGLSYEQYF. Written as DNA, the CDR3 is TGTGCCAGCAGCGGAGGACAGGGGCTTTCCTACGAGCAGTACTTC.

This chain links TRBV7-9 with TRBJ2-7; weak D call: TRBD1 (6 bases). The CDR3 sequence is 13 residues long. Germline CDR1 SEHNR, CDR2 FQNEAQ (reference sequence). The V end was cut by 5 bases, the J end by 4 bases, with 12 bases between. The CDR3 loop is CASSLRTVYEQYF. The CDR3 DNA follows: TGTGCCAGCAGCCTAAGGACAGTATACGAGCAGTACTTC. Variable domain in full (rest from reference TRBV7-9 and TRBJ2-7): DTGVSQNPRHKITKRGQNVTFRCDPISEHNRLYWYRQTLGQGPEFLTYFQNEAQLEKSRLLSDRFSAERPKGSFSTLEIQRTEQGDSAMYLCASSLRTVYEQYFGPGTRLTVT.

The chain combines TRBV6-5 with TRBJ2-7; 8 bases are a match to TRBD1. The V gene's germline CDR1 is MNHEY and CDR2 SVGAGI. CDR3 length: 15 amino acids. With V trimmed by 5 bases and J by 0 bases, 6 bases remained unmatched. CDR3 region: CASSPGQGASYEQYF. The CDR3 nucleotides read TGTGCCAGCAGTCCGGGGCAGGGGGCCTCCTACGAGCAGTACTTC.

A single count supports this clone. The chain links TRBV5-1 to TRBJ2-7; 9 bases map to TRBD1. The CDR3 is made up of 14 amino acids. Looked up from germline, CDR1 is SGHRS and CDR2 is YFSETQ. Losses at the gene ends were 3 bases for V and 4 bases for J; bases not matched to a gene: 5. Here the CDR3 DNA reads TGCGCCAGCAGCTCTTCCGGGACAGGGTACGAGCAGTACTTC. It codes for CASSSSGTGYEQYF.